The T cell receptor beta chain under discussion was sequenced for a study of cytomegalovirus exposure and HLA in healthy donors. Study-wide findings and caveats: A later analysis showed TCR association rates differing by HLA locus, peaking at DRB1 and lowest at HLA-C. The study listed some 160 cytomegalovirus-associated TCR beta chains.

The CDR3 runs 14 residues. J was trimmed by 10 bases and V by 3 bases; bases with no gene match: 11. Per the germline V gene, CDR1 is SGHRS and CDR2 is YFSETQ. Whereas donors were nominally healthy upon sampling, unrecorded immune exposures were probable. About this clone: Antigen: not known.

13 Jbeta primers and 60 Vbeta primers were used for the PCR. The protocol was immunoSEQ multiplex PCR, while the TCRdb copy is restricted to in-frame clones and leaves out a portion. The sample holds 110,000 or so clones, about 68% seen once. The sequencing input was PBMCs. The sequence came from a woman in her 50s in good health and CMV-seropositive. The rearrangement uses TRBV5-1 and TRBJ2-3; TRBD1 aligns across 7 bases. The CDR3 loop reads CASSSSPDRSAQYF. CDR3 nucleotide sequence: TGCGCCAGCAGCTCCTCCCCGGACAGGTCGGCGCAGTATTTT. Together with reference TRBV5-1 and TRBJ2-3, the CDR3 gives the full variable domain: KAGVTQTPRYLIKTRGQQVTLSCSPISGHRSVSWYQQTPGQGLQFLFEYFSETQRNKGNFPGRFSGRQFSNSRSEMNVSTLELGDSALYLCASSSSPDRSAQYFGPGTRLTVL.